This passage covers 32 T cell receptor beta chains from one sample sequenced in a study of blood T cell repertoires in COVID-19. The assay was immunoSEQ multiplex PCR, and TCRdb's table has in-frame clones only and misses some. The data show more than 100,000 clones, with roughly 90% seen just once and approximately 2% held by the top ten. The sample consisted of peripheral blood. Receptors were obtained from a man in his 70s with active COVID-19.

The count of this clone is one. This rearrangement joins TRBV28 to TRBJ2-7, with 15 positions matching TRBD2. CDR1 is MDHEN, CDR2 SYDVKM, per germline. The CDR3 runs 15 residues. V was pared by 4 bases and J by 3 bases, with 1 base of the junction left unmatched. The DNA for the CDR3 is TGTGCCAGCAGTTCGGGACTAGCGGGAGGCTACGAGCAGTACTTC. Its translation is CASSSGLAGGYEQYF.

The chain has TRBV2 and TRBJ1-1; no clear D. The germline V and J ends were trimmed by 6 bases and 7 bases, with 9 bases remaining between them. This CDR3 is 11 amino acids long. The germline V gene has CDR1 SNHLY and CDR2 FYNNEI. CDR3 sequence reads: CASRVSGEAFF. DNA for the CDR3: TGTGCCAGCAGGGTGAGTGGTGAAGCTTTCTTT.

J is TRBJ1-5 and V is TRBV18; the D gene is possibly TRBD1 (6 bases). Per the germline V gene, CDR1 is KGHSH and CDR2 is LQKENI. V was cut by 2 bases and J by 6 bases, with 14 bases left in between. This CDR3 has 15 residues. Here the CDR3 DNA reads TGTGCCAGCTCACCATCAGAGGGGGACGGTCAGCCCCAGCATTTT. Residues: CASSPSEGDGQPQHF.

J is TRBJ1-1 and V is TRBV11-2; TRBD1 aligns across 10 bases. Germline V gene sequence: CDR1 SGHAT, CDR2 FQNNGV. The CDR3 runs 15 residues. The junction had 6 bases not matched to a gene; V was cut back by 2 bases and J by 6 bases. The CDR3 DNA follows: TGTGCCAGCAGCTTATCAGGGACAGGGGACCCTGAAGCTTTCTTT. Amino acids: CASSLSGTGDPEAFF.

The chain has TRBV4-1 and TRBJ2-7; 7 positions match TRBD1. V was pared by 0 bases and J by 1 base, with 6 bases of the junction left unmatched. The germline CDR1 and CDR2 sequences are MGHRA and YSYEKL. CDR3 length: 16 residues. In DNA form, the CDR3 reads TGCGCCAGCAGCCAAGATTTGGGCAGGGGGTCCTACGAGCAGTACTTC. This sequence encodes CASSQDLGRGSYEQYF.

This clone was counted once. V usage is TRBV27 and J usage is TRBJ2-1; TRBD2 matches at 8 bases. The CDR3 contains 15 residues. J gave up 6 bases and V 2 bases, and 6 bases lay outside the gene matches. Germline assignment: CDR1 MNHEY and CDR2 SMNVEV (reference sequence). CDR3 sequence: CASSLGGLAPNEQFF. In DNA, the CDR3 is TGTGCCAGCAGTTTAGGTGGACTAGCCCCCAATGAGCAGTTCTTC.

The J gene is TRBJ2-2, the V gene TRBV19; a weak D match, TRBD1 (6 bases). This CDR3 has 22 residues. V lost 3 bases, J lost 1 base, and 30 bases lay in between. Germline V lookup: CDR1 LNHDA, CDR2 SQIVND (reference sequence). CDR3 nucleotides: TGTGCCAGTAGTATGCCTAAGACAGGCCTAATCTATCCGTCAAAGAACACCGGGGAGCTGTTTTTT. It translates to CASSMPKTGLIYPSKNTGELFF.

The genes are TRBV4-3 and TRBJ2-3; 12 bases match TRBD2. The germline gives CDR1 LGHNA, CDR2 YSLEER. This CDR3 spans 17 amino acids. The junction had 6 bases not matched to a gene; V was cut back by 0 bases and J by 5 bases. The CDR3 nucleotides are TGCGCCAGCAGCCAAGATCGGGGGGGACTAGCGGGAGATACGCAGTATTTT. Protein sequence: CASSQDRGGLAGDTQYF.

This chain links TRBV7-2 with TRBJ2-7, with 16 bases lining up with TRBD2. Germline values: CDR1 SGHTA, CDR2 FQGNSA. This CDR3 is 17 amino acids long. Unmatched junction bases numbered 9, after V lost 5 bases and J lost 5 bases. The DNA of the CDR3 is TGTGCCAGCAGCCCGGGGGGACTAGCGGGAGGGCAGGACGAGCAGTACTTC. It specifies CASSPGGLAGGQDEQYF.

The V call is TRBV4-2, the J call TRBJ2-3; 9 nucleotides agree with TRBD2. The CDR3 runs to 18 residues. CDR1 LGHNA and CDR2 YNFKEQ come from the germline V gene. V was pared by 3 bases and J by 3 bases, with 13 bases of the junction left unmatched. Here the CDR3 reads CASSQGRTAGGPTDTQYF. CDR3 bases: TGTGCCAGCAGCCAGGGCCGTACGGCGGGAGGGCCAACAGATACGCAGTATTTT.

In its sample, this clone was seen a few times. The chain is built from TRBV6-1 and TRBJ2-7; 8 bases align to TRBD2. Trimming at V came to 2 bases and at J to 8 bases, leaving 8 bases not matched to a gene. Looked up from germline, CDR1 is MNHNS and CDR2 is SASEGT. This CDR3 spans 14 amino acids. The CDR3 here is CASSESSGRTKQYF. The DNA of the CDR3 is TGTGCCAGCAGTGAATCGAGCGGGAGAACAAAGCAGTACTTC.

This sequence joins TRBV5-4 and TRBJ2-6; TRBD1 is a possible D gene (5 bases). Germline CDR1 SGHNT, CDR2 YYREEE (reference sequence). This CDR3 contains 15 residues. V dropped 1 base and J dropped 1 base, with 6 bases sitting between them. This CDR3 is CASSLPGSGANVLTF. The CDR3 nucleotides are TGTGCCAGCAGCTTGCCAGGGTCTGGGGCCAACGTCCTGACTTTC.

CDR3 region: CAWSAPPTSGTLSEQYF. DNA for the CDR3: TGTGCCTGGAGTGCCCCCCCAACTAGCGGGACTCTTAGCGAGCAGTACTTC. This sequence joins TRBV30 and TRBJ2-7, with TRBD2 matching over 10 bases. J gave up 6 bases and V 1 base, and 15 bases lay outside the gene matches. Germline V CDR1 and CDR2: GTSNPN, SVGIG (reference sequence). This CDR3 spans 17 amino acids.

The chain carries TRBV10-3 and TRBJ1-2; D unresolved. Trimming cost V 0 bases and J 8 bases, with 16 bases left between them. The germline CDR1 and CDR2 sequences are ENHRY and SYGVKD. The CDR3 consists of 15 residues. CDR3 amino acids: CAISESVAAVSGYTF. The CDR3 DNA reads as TGTGCCATCAGTGAGTCGGTTGCGGCCGTTTCGGGCTACACCTTC.

The chain carries TRBV7-2 and TRBJ2-1; D gene unclear. Germline values: CDR1 SGHTA, CDR2 FQGNSA. V was cut by 2 bases and J by 7 bases, with 6 bases left in between. The CDR3 sequence is 12 residues long. CDR3 bases: TGTGCCAGCAGCTTATCACGGAATGAGCAGTTCTTC. This encodes CASSLSRNEQFF.

The chain recombines TRBV28 with TRBJ2-3; 12 bases are shared with TRBD2. Germline V lookup: CDR1 MDHEN, CDR2 SYDVKM. The trim removed 5 bases at V and 0 bases at J, leaving 3 bases unmatched. This CDR3 is 16 amino acids long. CDR3 DNA sequence: TGTGCCAGCAGTCGACTAGCGGGGGTTAGCACAGATACGCAGTATTTT. Residues: CASSRLAGVSTDTQYF.

V usage is TRBV28 and J usage is TRBJ2-1, with 7 nucleotides matching TRBD2. The germline CDR1 and CDR2 sequences are MDHEN and SYDVKM. The CDR3 totals 15 residues. V gave up 3 bases and J gave up 6 bases; unmatched junction bases: 8. The CDR3 loop reads CASSFSSGKGNEQFF. Written as DNA, the CDR3 is TGTGCCAGCAGTTTTTCGAGCGGGAAAGGCAATGAGCAGTTCTTC.

This sequence joins TRBV27 and TRBJ2-7, with D tentatively TRBD1 (6 bases). The CDR3 is 11 residues long. Trimming pared 6 bases from V and 5 bases from J, leaving 8 bases between. CDR1 MNHEY and CDR2 SMNVEV come from the germline V gene (reference sequence). The CDR3 loop is CASSKGDEQYF. CDR3 nucleotide sequence: TGTGCCAGCAGCAAGGGGGACGAGCAGTACTTC.

The sample holds one count of this clone. V usage is TRBV6-5 and J usage is TRBJ1-1; 11 positions agree with TRBD1. Germline CDR1 and CDR2: MNHEY and SVGAGI. Losses at the gene ends were 10 bases for V and 4 bases for J; bases not matched to a gene: 8. The CDR3 contains 14 residues. The CDR3 spells CATRTGGSGTEAFF. Here the CDR3 DNA reads TGTGCCACCCGGACAGGGGGCTCGGGCACTGAAGCTTTCTTT.

The V gene is TRBV28, the J gene TRBJ2-4, with 7 positions matching TRBD2. The germline V gene has CDR1 MDHEN and CDR2 SYDVKM. This CDR3 has 21 amino acids. J gave up 0 bases and V 3 bases, and 20 bases lay outside the gene matches. CDR3 residues: CASSFGLSVWREPLAKNIQYF. CDR3 bases: TGTGCCAGCAGTTTTGGATTGTCAGTCTGGCGGGAGCCCCTAGCCAAAAACATTCAGTACTTC.

This chain connects TRBV27 to TRBJ2-7; 7 bases map to TRBD1. The CDR3 is 16 amino acids. The trim removed 3 bases at V and 7 bases at J, leaving 15 bases unmatched. Germline CDR1 and CDR2: MNHEY and SMNVEV (reference sequence). As DNA, the CDR3 is TGTGCCAGCAGTTTCCTTACAGGGGCCCTTTTCGAGGAGCAGTACTTC. Translation: CASSFLTGALFEEQYF.

V gene TRBV20-1 combines with J gene TRBJ2-3; possible D gene TRBD2, 6 bases. CDR1 is DFQATT and CDR2 is SNEGSKA in the germline V gene (reference sequence). Deletions cut 6 bases from V and 7 bases from J, with 11 bases between. The CDR3 sequence is 11 residues long. CDR3 DNA: TGCAGTGCCGGGACTGCGAATACGCAGTATTTT. Protein product: CSAGTANTQYF.

V and J are TRBV4-1 and TRBJ2-7; 9 bases agree with TRBD1. The V gene's germline CDR1 is MGHRA and CDR2 YSYEKL. The trim removed 1 base at V and 7 bases at J, leaving 8 bases unmatched. The CDR3 has 15 amino acids. CDR3 nucleotides: TGCGCCAGCAGCCAAGCGGACAGGGGCTCCCCGGAGCAGTACTTC. It specifies CASSQADRGSPEQYF.

This clone was seen only a few times. The chain has TRBV28 and TRBJ2-7; 9 bases align to TRBD1. The CDR3 totals 15 residues. Germline CDR1 is MDHEN and CDR2 is SYDVKM. The junction had 7 bases not matched to a gene; V was cut back by 4 bases and J by 3 bases. The CDR3 protein is CASSSRQGVLYEQYF. Here the CDR3 DNA reads TGTGCCAGCAGTTCCCGACAGGGGGTTCTCTACGAGCAGTACTTC.

The rearrangement links TRBV28 to TRBJ2-1, with 7 positions matching TRBD2. J lost 0 bases, V lost 6 bases, and 5 bases had no gene match. Germline CDR1 MDHEN, CDR2 SYDVKM. This CDR3 is built from 15 residues. The CDR3 sequence: CASRPSGGSYNEQFF. The CDR3 coding sequence is TGTGCCAGCAGGCCTAGCGGAGGCTCCTACAATGAGCAGTTCTTC.

The chain uses TRBV28 and TRBJ1-1, with 7 bases that match TRBD1. With 3 bases clipped from V and 6 bases from J, the junction kept 10 bases outside the gene matches. The germline gives CDR1 MDHEN, CDR2 SYDVKM. This CDR3 spans 15 amino acids. Here the CDR3 reads CASSFGRGGGSEAFF. The CDR3 bases are TGTGCCAGCAGTTTTGGCAGAGGGGGCGGTTCTGAAGCTTTCTTT.

The chain couples TRBV28 to TRBJ2-5; D is uncertain. This CDR3 is built from 12 residues. Germline V gene sequence: CDR1 MDHEN, CDR2 SYDVKM. As DNA, the CDR3 is TGTGTGTCGCGCCGTTCGGGTGAGACCCAGTACTTC. This translates into CVSRRSGETQYF.

The chain combines TRBV6-5 with TRBJ2-7; TRBD1 is a possible D gene (5 bases). The germline gives CDR1 MNHEY, CDR2 SVGAGI. V gave up 4 bases and J gave up 1 base, with 11 bases separating them. This CDR3 has 14 residues. CDR3 loop: CASSLFQGSYEQYF. As DNA, the CDR3 is TGTGCCAGCAGTTTATTTCAGGGATCCTACGAGCAGTACTTC.

The rearrangement links TRBV27 to TRBJ2-5; 8 nucleotides match TRBD1. The ends lost 6 bases at V and 1 base at J; junction bases unmatched: 10. This CDR3 has 16 residues. CDR1 and CDR2 from the germline V gene are MNHEY and SMNVEV (reference sequence). Here the CDR3 reads CASSLRGQAFQETQYF. In DNA, the CDR3 is TGTGCCAGCAGCCTTAGGGGACAGGCGTTCCAAGAGACCCAGTACTTC.

V is TRBV7-2 and J is TRBJ1-2; 7 bases are a match to TRBD1. The CDR3 is 15 amino acids. Per germline, CDR1 SGHTA and CDR2 FQGNSA. J gave up 3 bases and V 5 bases, and 9 bases lay outside the gene matches. CDR3 bases: TGTGCCAGCAGCGTCCCTGACAGGGCTCACTATGGCTACACCTTC. Amino acid sequence: CASSVPDRAHYGYTF.

The V gene is TRBV9, the J gene TRBJ2-1, with 12 positions matching TRBD2. The CDR3 covers 15 residues. The V gene end was trimmed by 4 bases and the J gene end by 6 bases; junction bases not matched to a gene: 5. Germline values: CDR1 SGDLS, CDR2 YYNGEE. CDR3 sequence reads: CASSPSGRVANEQFF. The CDR3 DNA sequence: TGTGCCAGCAGCCCTAGCGGGAGGGTGGCCAATGAGCAGTTCTTC.

The chain is built from TRBV7-9 and TRBJ1-5, with TRBD1 matching 10 bases. V shed 4 bases, J shed 4 bases, and the junction held 10 bases outside the gene matches. This CDR3 is 17 amino acids long. CDR1 is SEHNR, CDR2 FQNEAQ, per germline (reference sequence). The CDR3 here is CASSWSGTGVGNQPQHF. In DNA form, the CDR3 reads TGTGCCAGCAGCTGGTCCGGGACAGGGGTAGGGAATCAGCCCCAGCATTTT. Full variable domain (remainder filled in from reference TRBV7-9 and TRBJ1-5): DTGVSQNPRHKITKRGQNVTFRCDPISEHNRLYWYRQTLGQGPEFLTYFQNEAQLEKSRLLSDRFSAERPKGSFSTLEIQRTEQGDSAMYLCASSWSGTGVGNQPQHFGDGTRLSIL.